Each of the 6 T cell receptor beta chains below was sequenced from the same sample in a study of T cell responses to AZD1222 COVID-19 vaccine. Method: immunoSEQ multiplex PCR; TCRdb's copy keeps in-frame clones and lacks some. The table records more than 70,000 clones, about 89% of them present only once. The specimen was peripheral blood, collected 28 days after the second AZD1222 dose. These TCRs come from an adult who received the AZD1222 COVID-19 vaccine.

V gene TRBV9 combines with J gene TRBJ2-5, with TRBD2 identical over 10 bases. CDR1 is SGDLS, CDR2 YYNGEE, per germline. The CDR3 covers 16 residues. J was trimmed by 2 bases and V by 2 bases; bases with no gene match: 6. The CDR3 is CASSVSSSGGQETQYF. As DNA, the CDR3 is TGTGCCAGCAGCGTCAGCTCTAGCGGGGGTCAAGAGACCCAGTACTTC.

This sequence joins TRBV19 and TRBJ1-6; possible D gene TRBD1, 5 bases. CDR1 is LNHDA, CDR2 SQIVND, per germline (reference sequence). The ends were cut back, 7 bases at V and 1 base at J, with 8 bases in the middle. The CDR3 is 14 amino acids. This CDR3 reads CASTKGSYNSPLHF. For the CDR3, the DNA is TGTGCCAGTACTAAGGGGTCCTATAATTCACCCCTCCACTTT. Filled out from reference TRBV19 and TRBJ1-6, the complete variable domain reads DGGITQSPKYLFRKEGQNVTLSCEQNLNHDAMYWYRQDPGQGLRLIYYSQIVNDFQKGDIAEGYSVSREKKESFPLTVTSAQKNPTAFYLCASTKGSYNSPLHFGNGTRLTVT.

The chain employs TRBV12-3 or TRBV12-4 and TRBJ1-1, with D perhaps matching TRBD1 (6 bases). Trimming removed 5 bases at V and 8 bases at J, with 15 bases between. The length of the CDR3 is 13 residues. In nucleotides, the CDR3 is TGTGCCAGCAGTCCGTCGGGGGCCGTGGAAGCTTTCTTT. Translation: CASSPSGAVEAFF.

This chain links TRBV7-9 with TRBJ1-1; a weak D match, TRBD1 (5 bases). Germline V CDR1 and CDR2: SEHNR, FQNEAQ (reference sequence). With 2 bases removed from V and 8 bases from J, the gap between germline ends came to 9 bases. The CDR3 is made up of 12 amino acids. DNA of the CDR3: TGTGCCAGCAGCTTAAGGGGTAGAGAAGCTTTCTTT. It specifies CASSLRGREAFF.

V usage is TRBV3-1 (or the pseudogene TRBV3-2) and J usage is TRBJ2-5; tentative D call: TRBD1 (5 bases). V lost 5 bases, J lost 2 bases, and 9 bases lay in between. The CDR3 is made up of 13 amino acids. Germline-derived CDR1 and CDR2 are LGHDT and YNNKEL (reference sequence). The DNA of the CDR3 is TGTGCCAGCAGCGTAGACAGACAAGAGACCCAGTACTTC. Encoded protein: CASSVDRQETQYF.

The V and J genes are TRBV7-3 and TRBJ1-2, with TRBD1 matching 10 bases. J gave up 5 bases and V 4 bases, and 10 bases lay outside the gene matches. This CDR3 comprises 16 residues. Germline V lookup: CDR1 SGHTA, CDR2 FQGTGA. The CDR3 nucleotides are TGTGCCAGCAGCTCCCTCTTCCGACAGGGGGCGTATGGCTACACCTTC. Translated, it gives CASSSLFRQGAYGYTF.